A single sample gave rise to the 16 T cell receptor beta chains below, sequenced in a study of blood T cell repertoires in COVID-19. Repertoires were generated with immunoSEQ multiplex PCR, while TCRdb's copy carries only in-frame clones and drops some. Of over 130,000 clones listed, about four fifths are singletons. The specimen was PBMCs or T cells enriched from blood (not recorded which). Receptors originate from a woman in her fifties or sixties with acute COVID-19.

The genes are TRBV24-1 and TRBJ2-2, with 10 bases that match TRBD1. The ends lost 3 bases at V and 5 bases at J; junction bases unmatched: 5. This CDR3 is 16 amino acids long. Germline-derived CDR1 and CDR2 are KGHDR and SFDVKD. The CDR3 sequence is CATSDPGTGETGELFF. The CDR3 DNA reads TGTGCCACCAGTGATCCGGGGACAGGGGAAACCGGGGAGCTGTTTTTT.

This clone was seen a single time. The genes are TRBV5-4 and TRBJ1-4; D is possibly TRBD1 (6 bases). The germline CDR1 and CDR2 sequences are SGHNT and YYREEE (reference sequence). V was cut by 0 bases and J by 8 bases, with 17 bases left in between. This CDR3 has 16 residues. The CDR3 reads CASSLGGNTGSEKLFF. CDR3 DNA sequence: TGTGCCAGCAGCTTGGGGGGAAATACAGGGAGCGAAAAACTGTTTTTT.

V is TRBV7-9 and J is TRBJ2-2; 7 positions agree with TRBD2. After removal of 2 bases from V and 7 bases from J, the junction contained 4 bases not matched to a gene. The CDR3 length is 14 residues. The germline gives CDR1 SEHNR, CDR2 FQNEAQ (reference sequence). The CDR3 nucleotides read TGTGCCAGCAGCTTAACTAGCGTGGTCGGGGAGCTGTTTTTT. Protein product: CASSLTSVVGELFF.

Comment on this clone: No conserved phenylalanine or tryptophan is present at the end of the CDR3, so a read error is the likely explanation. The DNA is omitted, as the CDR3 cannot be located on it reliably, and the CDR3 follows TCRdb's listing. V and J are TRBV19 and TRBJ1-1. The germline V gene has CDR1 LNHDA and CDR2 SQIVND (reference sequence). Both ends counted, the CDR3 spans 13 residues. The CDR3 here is CASSLKMPGLPQL.

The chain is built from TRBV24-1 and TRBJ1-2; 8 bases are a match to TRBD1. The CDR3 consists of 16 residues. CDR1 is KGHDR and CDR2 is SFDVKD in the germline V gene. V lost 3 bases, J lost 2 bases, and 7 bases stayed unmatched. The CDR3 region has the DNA TGTGCCACCAGTGATCCCGGACAGGGAGGCAACTATGGCTACACCTTC. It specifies CATSDPGQGGNYGYTF.

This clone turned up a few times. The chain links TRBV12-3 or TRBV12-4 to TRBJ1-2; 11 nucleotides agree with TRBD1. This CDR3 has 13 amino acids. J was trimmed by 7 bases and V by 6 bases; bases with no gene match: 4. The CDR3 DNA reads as TGTGCCAGCAGCCCGGACAGGGGGCTTGGCTACACCTTC. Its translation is CASSPDRGLGYTF.

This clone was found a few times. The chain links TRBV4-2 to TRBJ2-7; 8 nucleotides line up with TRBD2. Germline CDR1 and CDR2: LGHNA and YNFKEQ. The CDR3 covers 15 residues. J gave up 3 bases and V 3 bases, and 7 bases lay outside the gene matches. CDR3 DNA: TGTGCCAGCAGCCAGACCCTAGCGGGCGGCTACGAGCAGTACTTC. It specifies CASSQTLAGGYEQYF.

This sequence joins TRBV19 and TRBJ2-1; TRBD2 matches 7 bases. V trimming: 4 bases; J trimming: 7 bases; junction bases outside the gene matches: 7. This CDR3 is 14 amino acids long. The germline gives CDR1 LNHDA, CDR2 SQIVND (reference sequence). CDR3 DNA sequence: TGTGCCAGTAGTAGCCTAGCGGCCGGGAATGAGCAGTTCTTC. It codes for CASSSLAAGNEQFF.

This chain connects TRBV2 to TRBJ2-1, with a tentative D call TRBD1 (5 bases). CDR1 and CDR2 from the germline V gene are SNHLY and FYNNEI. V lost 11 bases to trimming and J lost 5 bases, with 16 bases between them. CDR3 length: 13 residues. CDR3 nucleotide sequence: TGTGCCGGAAAAGTACAGGTACACAATGAGCAGTTCTTC. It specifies CAGKVQVHNEQFF.

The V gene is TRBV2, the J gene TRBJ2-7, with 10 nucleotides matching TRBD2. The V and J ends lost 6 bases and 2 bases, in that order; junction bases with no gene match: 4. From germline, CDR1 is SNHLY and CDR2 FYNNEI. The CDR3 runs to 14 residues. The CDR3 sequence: CASRGLAVPYEQYF. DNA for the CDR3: TGTGCCAGCAGAGGACTAGCGGTTCCCTACGAGCAGTACTTC.

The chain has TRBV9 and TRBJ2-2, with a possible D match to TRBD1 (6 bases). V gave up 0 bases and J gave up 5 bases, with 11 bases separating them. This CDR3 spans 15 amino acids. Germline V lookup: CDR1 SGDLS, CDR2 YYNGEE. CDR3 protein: CASSVAGVRTGELFF. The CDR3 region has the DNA TGTGCCAGCAGCGTAGCAGGGGTAAGAACCGGGGAGCTGTTTTTT.

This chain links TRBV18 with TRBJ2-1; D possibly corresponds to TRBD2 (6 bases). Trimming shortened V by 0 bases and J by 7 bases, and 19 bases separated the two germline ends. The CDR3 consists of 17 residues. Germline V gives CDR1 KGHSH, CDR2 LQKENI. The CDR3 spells CASSPPTGGLLGNEQFF. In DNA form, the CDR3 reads TGTGCCAGCTCACCACCGACCGGGGGTCTCCTCGGGAATGAGCAGTTCTTC.

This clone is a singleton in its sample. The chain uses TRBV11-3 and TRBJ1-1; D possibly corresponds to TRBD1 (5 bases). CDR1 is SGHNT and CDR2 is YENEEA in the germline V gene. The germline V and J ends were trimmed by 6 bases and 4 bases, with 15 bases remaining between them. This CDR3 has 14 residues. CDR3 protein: CASRPDSRSTEAFF. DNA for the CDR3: TGTGCCAGCAGGCCTGACAGCCGGAGCACTGAAGCTTTCTTT.

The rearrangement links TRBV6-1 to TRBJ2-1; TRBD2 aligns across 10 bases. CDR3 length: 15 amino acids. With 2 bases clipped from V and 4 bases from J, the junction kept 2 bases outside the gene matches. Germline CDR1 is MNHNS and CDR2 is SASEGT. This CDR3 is CASSEISGRYNEQFF. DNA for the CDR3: TGTGCCAGCAGTGAAATTAGCGGGAGGTACAATGAGCAGTTCTTC.

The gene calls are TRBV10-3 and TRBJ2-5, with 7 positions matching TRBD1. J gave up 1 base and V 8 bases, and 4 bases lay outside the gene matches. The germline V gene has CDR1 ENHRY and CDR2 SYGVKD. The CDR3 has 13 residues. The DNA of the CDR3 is TGTGCCATCCGCGACAGGGCCCAAGAGACCCAGTACTTC. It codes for CAIRDRAQETQYF.

CDR3 coding DNA: TGTGCCAGCAGCTTGGGACAGTCGAGACTTGGAAACACCATATATTTT. Translating gives CASSLGQSRLGNTIYF. This rearrangement joins TRBV5-6 to TRBJ1-3; tentatively, D is TRBD1 (5 bases). Trimming shortened V by 0 bases and J by 3 bases, and 13 bases separated the two germline ends. The CDR3 has 16 residues. The germline CDR1 and CDR2 sequences are SGHDT and YYEEEE.